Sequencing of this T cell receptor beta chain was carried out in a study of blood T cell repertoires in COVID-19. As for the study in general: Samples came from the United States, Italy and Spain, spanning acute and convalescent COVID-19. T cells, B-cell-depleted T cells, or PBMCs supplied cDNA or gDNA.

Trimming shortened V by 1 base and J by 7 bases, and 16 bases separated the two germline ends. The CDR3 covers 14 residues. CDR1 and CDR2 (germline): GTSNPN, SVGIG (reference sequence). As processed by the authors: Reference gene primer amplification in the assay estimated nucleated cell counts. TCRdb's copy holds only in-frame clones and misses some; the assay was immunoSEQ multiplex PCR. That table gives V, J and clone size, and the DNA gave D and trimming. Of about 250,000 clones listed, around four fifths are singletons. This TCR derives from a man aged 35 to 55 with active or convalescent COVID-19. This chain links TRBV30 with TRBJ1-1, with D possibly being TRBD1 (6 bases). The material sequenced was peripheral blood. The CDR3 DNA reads TGTGCCTGGAGTGATTTGGGGGGGGCCCTTGAAGCTTTCTTT. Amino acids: CAWSDLGGALEAFF.